These T cell receptor beta chains were read from a single sample in a study of CD8 T cells in Susac syndrome. One entry per CDR3 protein results from TCRdb running MiXCR on the immunoSEQ multiplex PCR reads. The data hold roughly 120,000 distinct CDR3 sequences, with about 95% observed a single time. The material sequenced was CD4+ T cells from PBMCs. The receptors originated from a human donor with multiple sclerosis. Both conserved end residues are part of each CDR3. The order of the fields is J gene, V gene, clone size, D gene, CDR3 protein, CDR3 DNA. D genes are given only for firm matches. Clone size is shown for a subset of rows, as once, few, many or a class of expanded clone.

TRBJ2-7 | TRBV7-8 | . | TRBD2 | CASSHSGTSGIHEQYF | TGTGCCAGCAGCCATTCCGGGACTAGCGGGATCCACGAGCAGTACTTC
TRBJ2-1 | TRBV5-1 | . | . | CASSLALAVHNEQFF | TGCGCCAGCAGCTTGGCGCTAGCAGTTCACAATGAGCAGTTCTTC
TRBJ2-1 | TRBV4-3 | . | . | CASSQGPSTVEDRFF | TGCGCCAGCAGCCAAGGTCCTAGCACGGTTGAAGATCGGTTCTTC
TRBJ2-5 | TRBV6-1 | few | . | CATAGTQLPQETQYF | TGTGCCACCGCAGGGACCCAACTGCCTCAAGAGACCCAGTACTTC
TRBJ1-1 | TRBV7-2 | few | TRBD1 | CASSLDRVNTEAFF | TGTGCCAGCTCCTTGGACAGGGTCAACACTGAAGCTTTCTTT
TRBJ2-7 | TRBV30 | . | . | CAWSVQGSYEQYF | TGTGCCTGGAGTGTACAGGGCTCCTACGAGCAGTACTTC
TRBJ1-1 | TRBV18 | . | . | CASSQQMNTEAFF | TGTGCCAGCTCACAACAGATGAACACTGAAGCTTTCTTT
TRBJ2-5 | TRBV6-2/TRBV6-3 | . | . | CASSYYGKGPTEGKTQYF | TGTGCCAGCAGTTACTATGGGAAGGGTCCGACTGAGGGAAAGACCCAGTACTTC
TRBJ2-5 | TRBV5-1 | . | TRBD1 | CASSEDRIGETQYF | TGCGCCAGCAGCGAGGACAGGATCGGAGAGACCCAGTACTTC
TRBJ2-7 | TRBV19 | . | . | CASSITGMGEQYF | TGTGCCAGTAGTATCACAGGCATGGGCGAGCAGTACTTC
TRBJ1-1 | TRBV29-1 | . | . | CSAARAQNTEAFF | TGCAGCGCCGCAAGGGCACAGAACACTGAAGCTTTCTTT
TRBJ2-5 | TRBV19 | . | . | CASSILGGWEETQYF | TGTGCCAGTAGTATATTAGGGGGGTGGGAGGAGACCCAGTACTTC
TRBJ2-3 | TRBV30 | . | . | CAWSVREADTQYF | TGTGCCTGGAGTGTAAGGGAGGCAGATACGCAGTATTTT
TRBJ1-1 | TRBV5-1 | . | . | CASSPGWSQNTEAFF | TGCGCCAGCAGCCCGGGGTGGAGTCAGAACACTGAAGCTTTCTTT
TRBJ2-3 | TRBV12-3/TRBV12-4 | . | . | CASGPLPDTQYF | TGTGCCAGCGGTCCCCTCCCAGATACGCAGTATTTT
TRBJ1-2 | TRBV7-2 | . | . | CASSSQGIYGYTF | TGTGCCAGCAGCTCCCAGGGAATCTATGGCTACACCTTC
TRBJ2-5 | TRBV4-1 | . | . | CASSQGRGETQYF | TGCGCCAGCAGCCAAGGGAGAGGGGAGACCCAGTACTTC
TRBJ1-1 | TRBV2 | . | . | CASSTHTEAFF | TGTGCCAGCAGCACACACACTGAAGCTTTCTTT
TRBJ2-4 | TRBV5-1 | . | . | CASSLGDSKNIQYF | TGCGCCAGCAGCTTGGGCGACAGCAAAAACATTCAGTACTTC
TRBJ2-3 | TRBV6-6 | . | . | CATSEAVQDTQYF | TGTGCCACCTCCGAGGCCGTCCAGGATACGCAGTATTTT
TRBJ2-5 | TRBV11-2 | few | . | CASSLGPVQETQYF | TGTGCCAGCAGCTTAGGTCCGGTGCAAGAGACCCAGTACTTC
TRBJ2-1 | TRBV3-1 | . | . | CASSQARSTGEQFF | TGTGCCAGCAGCCAAGCCCGCTCGACTGGGGAGCAGTTCTTC
TRBJ2-5 | TRBV6-2/TRBV6-3 | . | TRBD2 | CASRHRTSGGAFRSETQYF | TGTGCCAGCAGGCACCGGACTAGCGGGGGGGCGTTCCGTTCGGAGACCCAGTACTTC
TRBJ2-1 | TRBV12-3/TRBV12-4 | . | . | CASSLDFYNEQFF | TGTGCCAGCAGTTTGGACTTCTACAATGAGCAGTTCTTC
TRBJ1-1 | TRBV5-1 | . | . | CASSWEGVRTEAFF | TGCGCCAGCAGCTGGGAGGGAGTAAGGACTGAAGCTTTCTTT
TRBJ1-5 | TRBV5-8 | . | . | CASRERASSNQPQHF | TGTGCCAGCAGGGAGCGTGCATCAAGCAATCAGCCCCAGCATTTT
TRBJ2-2 | TRBV7-9 | . | . | CASRTIGDGELFF | TGTGCCAGCAGAACGATCGGGGACGGGGAGCTGTTTTTT